The rows below give T cell receptor beta chains drawn from one sample of a study of blood T cell repertoires in COVID-19. Clones were read by immunoSEQ multiplex PCR, and TCRdb kept only the in-frame ones, dropping some. The repertoire holds some 120,000 clones, with about 91% as singletons. The sequenced material came from peripheral blood. These receptors all stem from a woman in her forties or fifties with active or convalescent COVID-19. Each CDR3 is given with its conserved first and last residue. D genes are given only for firm matches. Not every row has a clone size; where given, it reads once, few, many or a size class.

>-|-|TRBV12-3/TRBV12-4|TRBJ2-5
CASRGLPQETQYF
TGTGCCAGCAGAGGACTACCCCAAGAGACCCAGTACTTC
>-|-|TRBV24-1|TRBJ1-2
CATSDSPTGNGYTF
TGTGCCACCAGTGATTCCCCCACAGGGAATGGCTACACCTTC
>-|TRBD1|TRBV29-1|TRBJ2-5
CSVDFGQEYF
TGCAGCGTTGATTTTGGACAGGAGTACTTC
>once|-|TRBV15|TRBJ2-7
CATSSGVSYEQYF
TGTGCCACCAGCAGCGGGGTCTCCTACGAGCAGTACTTC
>-|-|TRBV2|TRBJ1-5
CASSSDSRNQPQHF
TGTGCCAGCAGTTCCGACAGTAGAAATCAGCCCCAGCATTTT
>once|-|TRBV2|TRBJ2-3
CASTGALSTDTQYF
TGTGCCAGCACAGGTGCTCTGAGCACAGATACGCAGTATTTT
>-|-|TRBV11-3|TRBJ2-5
CASSINPGETQYF
TGTGCCAGCAGCATAAACCCCGGGGAGACCCAGTACTTC
>-|TRBD1|TRBV24-1|TRBJ2-5
CATSDLRPPGQGVFQETQYF
TGTGCCACCAGTGATTTGCGGCCCCCGGGACAGGGGGTATTTCAAGAGACCCAGTACTTC
>-|TRBD2|TRBV7-8|TRBJ2-5
CASSQLAGKQETQYF
TGTGCCAGCAGCCAACTAGCGGGAAAGCAAGAGACCCAGTACTTC
>-|-|TRBV15|TRBJ2-5
CATSREAGTLTQYF
TGTGCCACCAGCAGAGAGGCGGGAACTTTGACCCAGTACTTC
>-|-|TRBV28|TRBJ1-3
CASKSPNSGNTIYF
TGTGCCAGCAAGTCACCTAACTCTGGAAACACCATATATTTT
>-|-|TRBV19|TRBJ1-1
CASYRVGNTEAFF
TGTGCCAGTTACAGGGTCGGGAACACTGAAGCTTTCTTT
>-|-|TRBV6-5|TRBJ2-3
CASRGLPDTQYF
TGTGCCAGCAGGGGCCTTCCAGATACGCAGTATTTT
>-|TRBD1|TRBV2|TRBJ2-1
CASSADRGFYNEQFF
TGTGCCAGCAGCGCGGACAGGGGATTCTACAATGAGCAGTTCTTC
>-|-|TRBV2|TRBJ2-2
CASTPLTGNTGELFF
TGTGCCAGCACCCCTTTGACAGGGAACACCGGGGAGCTGTTTTTT
>medium-sized|-|TRBV7-3|TRBJ2-7
CASALLWGGEQYF
TGTGCCAGCGCCTTGCTGTGGGGCGGCGAGCAGTACTTC
>-|-|TRBV7-9|TRBJ2-6
CASSRPGAGANVLTF
TGTGCCAGCAGCCGTCCGGGAGCTGGGGCCAACGTCCTGACTTTC
>-|TRBD2|TRBV7-9|TRBJ2-5
CASSLMGGETQYF
TGTGCCAGCAGCTTAATGGGAGGGGAGACCCAGTACTTC
>once|-|TRBV28|TRBJ1-4
CASSSSGMGNEKLFF
TGTGCCAGCAGCAGCTCAGGGATGGGTAATGAAAAACTGTTTTTT
>-|-|TRBV29-1|TRBJ1-2
CSVLTGLDGYTF
TGCAGCGTACTCACAGGGCTAGACGGCTACACCTTC
>-|TRBD1|TRBV5-4|TRBJ1-4
CASSLSAGTGDEKLFF
TGTGCCAGCAGCTTGAGTGCGGGGACAGGGGACGAAAAACTGTTTTTT
>-|TRBD2|TRBV7-3|TRBJ2-4
CASSFHLNSGRKRVAKNIQYF
TGTGCCAGCAGCTTCCACCTTAATAGCGGGAGAAAGAGGGTAGCCAAAAACATTCAGTACTTC
>-|-|TRBV7-9|TRBJ1-2
CASSLGGKYGYTF
TGTGCCAGCAGCTTAGGAGGGAAGTATGGCTACACCTTC
>-|-|TRBV11-3|TRBJ2-1
CASSLSREEQFF
TGTGCCAGCAGCTTGAGTCGTGAGGAGCAGTTCTTC
>-|-|TRBV11-2|TRBJ2-7
CASSVQTRDEQYF
TGTGCCAGCAGCGTACAAACTAGGGACGAGCAGTACTTC
>-|TRBD1|TRBV18|TRBJ2-7
CASTPGQGAYEQYF
TGTGCCAGTACGCCGGGACAGGGGGCTTACGAGCAGTACTTC
>-|TRBD2|TRBV28|TRBJ2-1
CASSPSGTGYNEQFF
TGTGCCAGCAGCCCCAGCGGGACGGGTTACAATGAGCAGTTCTTC
>-|TRBD2|TRBV24-1|TRBJ2-3
CATSSLAEPTDTQYF
TGTGCCACCAGCTCACTAGCGGAGCCCACAGATACGCAGTATTTT
>-|TRBD1|TRBV11-2|TRBJ2-1
CASSLIRAQGGGEQFF
TGTGCCAGCAGCTTAATCCGGGCACAGGGGGGCGGTGAGCAGTTCTTC
>once|TRBD1|TRBV5-1|TRBJ1-2
CASSSTDRGGYTF
TGCGCCAGCAGCTCGACCGACAGGGGCGGCTACACCTTC
>-|TRBD2|TRBV5-4|TRBJ2-5
CASSLAGGRETQYF
TGTGCCAGCAGCCTAGCGGGAGGCCGGGAGACCCAGTACTTC
>once|-|TRBV30|TRBJ2-7
CAWARQSYEQYF
TGTGCCTGGGCGAGACAAAGCTACGAGCAGTACTTC
>-|TRBD1|TRBV3-1/TRBV3-2|TRBJ1-3
CASSQGWTGELGNTIYF
TGTGCCAGCAGCCAAGGTTGGACAGGGGAACTTGGAAACACCATATATTTT
>once|TRBD1|TRBV27|TRBJ2-3
CASSLSRGTGWADTQYF
TGTGCCAGCAGTTTATCGCGCGGGACAGGGTGGGCAGATACGCAGTATTTT
>-|TRBD1|TRBV3-1/TRBV3-2|TRBJ1-6
CASSQGQGAYSPLHF
TGTGCCAGCAGCCAGGGACAGGGGGCATATTCACCCCTCCACTTT
>-|-|TRBV5-6|TRBJ2-7
CASSLGSSYEQYF
TGTGCCAGCAGCTTAGGGAGCTCCTACGAGCAGTACTTC
>-|-|TRBV6-5|TRBJ1-2
CASSYLGAKDYGYTF
TGTGCCAGCAGTTACTTGGGGGCGAAGGACTATGGCTACACCTTC
>-|-|TRBV5-1|TRBJ1-2
CASSLGQDYGYTF
TGCGCCAGCAGCTTGGGACAGGACTATGGCTACACCTTC
>-|-|TRBV14|TRBJ1-1
CASSQSESFEAFF
TGTGCCAGCAGCCAATCGGAGAGTTTCGAAGCTTTCTTT
>-|-|TRBV28|TRBJ1-5
CASRGTRQPQHF
TGTGCCAGCAGAGGGACACGTCAGCCCCAGCATTTT
>-|TRBD1|TRBV4-3|TRBJ2-7
CASSHMTGGGHEQYF
TGCGCCAGCAGCCACATGACAGGGGGCGGCCACGAGCAGTACTTC
>-|-|TRBV29-1|TRBJ2-2
CSVEEGVHTGELFF
TGCAGCGTTGAGGAAGGGGTCCACACCGGGGAGCTGTTTTTT
>once|-|TRBV10-3|TRBJ2-7
CAIRQGFPYEQYF
TGTGCCATCAGGCAGGGGTTCCCCTACGAGCAGTACTTC
>-|TRBD2|TRBV5-1|TRBJ2-2
CASTRTSPRGELFF
TGCGCCAGCACGCGGACTAGCCCAAGGGGGGAGCTGTTTTTT
>-|TRBD2|TRBV5-1|TRBJ2-3
CASSLGLADSTDTQYF
TGCGCCAGCAGCTTGGGCCTAGCGGATAGCACAGATACGCAGTATTTT
>-|-|TRBV28|TRBJ1-1
CASSPRNSPEAFF
TGTGCCAGCAGTCCCAGGAATAGTCCTGAAGCTTTCTTT
>-|-|TRBV23-1|TRBJ1-6
CASSGTAQGYNSPLHF
TGCGCCAGCAGTGGAACCGCGCAGGGTTATAATTCACCCCTCCACTTT
>-|TRBD1|TRBV19|TRBJ2-7
CASSTGQGYEQYF
TGTGCCAGTAGTACGGGACAGGGGTACGAGCAGTACTTC
>-|TRBD1|TRBV5-1|TRBJ2-1
CASSLEGQFNEQFF
TGCGCCAGCAGCTTGGAGGGACAGTTCAATGAGCAGTTCTTC
>-|-|TRBV5-4|TRBJ2-3
CASSPGGMGVFADTQYF
TGTGCCAGCAGTCCAGGGGGGATGGGGGTTTTCGCAGATACGCAGTATTTT
>-|-|TRBV2|TRBJ2-7
CASRSSYEQYF
TGTGCCAGCAGATCATCCTACGAGCAGTACTTC
>once|TRBD2|TRBV7-8|TRBJ2-5
CASSRGLAGEGYQETQYF
TGTGCCAGCAGCCGCGGACTAGCGGGAGAGGGGTACCAAGAGACCCAGTACTTC